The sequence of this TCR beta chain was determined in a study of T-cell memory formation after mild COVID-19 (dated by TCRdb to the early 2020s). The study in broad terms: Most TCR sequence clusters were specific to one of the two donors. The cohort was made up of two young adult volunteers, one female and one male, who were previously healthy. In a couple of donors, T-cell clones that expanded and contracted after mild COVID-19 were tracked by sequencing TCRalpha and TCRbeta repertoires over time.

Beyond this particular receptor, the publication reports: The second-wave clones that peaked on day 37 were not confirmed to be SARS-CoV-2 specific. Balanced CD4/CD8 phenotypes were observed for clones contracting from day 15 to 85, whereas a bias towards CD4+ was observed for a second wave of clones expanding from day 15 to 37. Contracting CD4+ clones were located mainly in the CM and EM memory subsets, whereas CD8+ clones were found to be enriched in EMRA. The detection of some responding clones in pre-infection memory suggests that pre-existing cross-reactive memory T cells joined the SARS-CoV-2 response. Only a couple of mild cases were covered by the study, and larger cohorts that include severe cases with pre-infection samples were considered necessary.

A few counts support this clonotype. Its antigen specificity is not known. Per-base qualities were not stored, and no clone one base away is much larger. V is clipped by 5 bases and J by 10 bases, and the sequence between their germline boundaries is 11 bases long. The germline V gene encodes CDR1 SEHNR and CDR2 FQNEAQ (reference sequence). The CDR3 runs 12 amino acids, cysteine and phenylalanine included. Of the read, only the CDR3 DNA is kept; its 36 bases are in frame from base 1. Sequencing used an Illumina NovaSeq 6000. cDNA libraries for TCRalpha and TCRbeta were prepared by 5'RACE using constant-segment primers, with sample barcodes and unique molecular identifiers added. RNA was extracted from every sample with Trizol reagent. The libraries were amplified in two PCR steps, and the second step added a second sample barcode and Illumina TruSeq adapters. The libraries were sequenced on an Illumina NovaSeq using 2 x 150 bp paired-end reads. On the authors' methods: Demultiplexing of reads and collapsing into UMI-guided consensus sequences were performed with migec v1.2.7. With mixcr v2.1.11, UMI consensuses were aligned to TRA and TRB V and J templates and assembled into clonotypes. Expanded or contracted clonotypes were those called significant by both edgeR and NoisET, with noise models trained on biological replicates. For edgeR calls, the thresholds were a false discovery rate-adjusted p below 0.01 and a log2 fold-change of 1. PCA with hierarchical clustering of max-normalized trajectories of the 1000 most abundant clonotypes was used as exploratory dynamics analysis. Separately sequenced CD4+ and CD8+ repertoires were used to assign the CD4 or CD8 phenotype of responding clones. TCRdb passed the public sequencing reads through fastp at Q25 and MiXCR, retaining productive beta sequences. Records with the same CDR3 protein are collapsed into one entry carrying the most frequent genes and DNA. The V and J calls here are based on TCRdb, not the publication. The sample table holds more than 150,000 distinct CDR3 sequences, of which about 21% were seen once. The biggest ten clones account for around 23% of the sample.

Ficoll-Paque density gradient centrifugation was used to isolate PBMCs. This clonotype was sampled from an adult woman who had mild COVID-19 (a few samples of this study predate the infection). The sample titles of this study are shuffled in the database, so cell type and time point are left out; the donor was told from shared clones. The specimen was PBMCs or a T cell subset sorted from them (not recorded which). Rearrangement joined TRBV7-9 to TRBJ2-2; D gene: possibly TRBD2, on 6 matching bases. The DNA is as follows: TGTGCCAGCAGCGCGGGGAGCCAGGAGCTGTTTTTT. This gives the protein CASSAGSQELFF.